This T cell receptor beta chain is drawn from a study of HIV-infected patients and healthy controls. Findings and caveats of the study: Comparisons were complicated because patients and controls had unequal numbers of distinct sequences. Compared with healthy controls, HIV-infected patients showed less CDR3 sharing between individuals. Approximately three months of therapy was arguably too brief to observe immune reconstitution in treated samples.

Antiretroviral therapy had run roughly three months, about 14 weeks, before follow-up blood collection. No cell fractionation was done, so the repertoire covers all unsorted peripheral blood T cells. This clonotype was found many times. No antigen is known for it. Alpha and beta constant-region primers primed reverse transcription of about 500 ng RNA. Alpha and beta chain libraries were made separately by chain-specific third strand synthesis with multiplexing indices. The library had 12-nucleotide molecular identifiers formed by two random hexamers joined together. TCRdb called the 5' RACE reads again in MiXCR, with one record for every CDR3 protein. Of more than 15,000 distinct CDR3 sequences listed, about 9% are singletons. Deletions cut 5 bases from V and 8 bases from J, with 12 bases between. The CDR3 has 12 amino acids.

The sequenced sample was blood, obtained during antiretroviral therapy. This receptor was obtained from an adult with HIV infection. The J gene is TRBJ1-2, the V gene TRBV12-3 or TRBV12-4; the D gene is possibly TRBD1 (5 bases). CDR3 nucleotides: TGTGCCAGCAGTCCCGGACAAAAGGGCTACACCTTC. This translates into CASSPGQKGYTF.